The T cell receptor beta chain described here comes from a study of blood T cells in healthy people across ages. Whole-study findings and limits: Per million T cells, TCR beta diversity dropped about linearly as age rose.

There are 15 residues in the CDR3. The germline CDR1 and CDR2 sequences are DFQATT and SNEGSKA (reference sequence). V lost 3 bases, J lost 0 bases, and 3 bases stayed unmatched. Only a few counts were recorded for this clonotype. The target antigen is unknown. Each sample yielded at least 6 million isolated PBMCs. Then a second PCR, running about 6 to 12 cycles, was carried out with a sample-barcoded 5' primer and a J-beta primer mix. One entry per CDR3 protein results from TCRdb running MiXCR on the 5' RACE reads. The sample records roughly 1,800,000 distinct CDR3 sequences, less than 50% being singletons.

This TCR was recovered from a woman aged 40 to 55 in good health. Material for sequencing was blood. The V call is TRBV20-1, the J call TRBJ2-5, with 11 positions matching TRBD2. As DNA, the CDR3 is TGCAGTGCTAGCCGACTAGCGGGGAACCAAGAGACCCAGTACTTC. Amino acid sequence: CSASRLAGNQETQYF.